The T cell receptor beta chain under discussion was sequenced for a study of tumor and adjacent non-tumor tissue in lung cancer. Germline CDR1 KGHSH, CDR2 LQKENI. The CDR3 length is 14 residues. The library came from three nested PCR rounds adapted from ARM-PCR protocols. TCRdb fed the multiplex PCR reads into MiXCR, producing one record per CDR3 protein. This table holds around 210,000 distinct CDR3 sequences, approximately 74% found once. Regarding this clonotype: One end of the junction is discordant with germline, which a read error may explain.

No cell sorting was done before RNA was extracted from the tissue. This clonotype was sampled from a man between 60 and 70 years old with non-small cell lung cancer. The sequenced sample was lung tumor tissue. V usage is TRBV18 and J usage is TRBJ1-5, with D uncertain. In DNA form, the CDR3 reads TGTGCCAACTCAGCAGGCAGCTTCAATCAGCCCCAGCATTTT. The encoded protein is CANSAGSFNQPQHF.